A single sample is the source of the 14 T cell receptor beta chains below, sequenced in a study of CD8 T cells in Susac syndrome. Reverse transcription used roughly 0.45 to 1 ug RNA and random hexamers. A single record per CDR3 protein comes from TCRdb applying MiXCR to the immunoSEQ multiplex PCR reads. The sample holds 150,000 or so distinct CDR3 sequences, roughly 94% seen once. Sequencing was done on a sample of CD4+ T cells from PBMCs. All receptors come from a human donor in good health.

In nucleotides, the CDR3 is TGTGCCAGCAGATTGACGCTGAACACTGAAGCTTTCTTT. This translates into CASRLTLNTEAFF. This rearrangement joins TRBV6-1 to TRBJ1-1; no clear D. The CDR3 length is 13 residues. Germline assignment: CDR1 MNHNS and CDR2 SASEGT. V was pared by 6 bases and J by 0 bases, with 8 bases between.

The chain couples TRBV6-2 or TRBV6-3 to TRBJ1-6, with 10 bases lining up with TRBD1. V was pared by 0 bases and J by 7 bases, with 15 bases of the junction left unmatched. This CDR3 spans 20 amino acids. The germline CDR1 and CDR2 sequences are MNHEY and SVGEGT. This CDR3 reads CASSYSPGQGNYAENSPLHF. The CDR3 DNA is TGTGCCAGCAGTTACTCACCGGGACAGGGGAATTACGCCGAGAATTCACCCCTCCACTTT.

The CDR3 DNA reads TGCAGTGCTCTGGGACATAGTAATGAAAAACTGTTTTTT. Its protein product is CSALGHSNEKLFF. This sequence joins TRBV20-1 and TRBJ1-4; tentatively, D is TRBD1 (6 bases). The germline V and J ends were trimmed by 5 bases and 4 bases, with 11 bases remaining between them. This CDR3 comprises 13 residues. CDR1 is DFQATT and CDR2 is SNEGSKA in the germline V gene (reference sequence).

The chain has TRBV29-1 and TRBJ2-1; 8 bases agree with TRBD2. Germline-derived CDR1 and CDR2 are SQVTM and ANQGSEA. The CDR3 sequence is 15 residues long. V gave up 2 bases and J gave up 6 bases; unmatched junction bases: 9. Here the CDR3 DNA reads TGCAGCGTTGAATACGGCGATAGCGGGGCCAATGAGCAGTTCTTC. Translated, it gives CSVEYGDSGANEQFF.

The rearrangement uses TRBV12-3 or TRBV12-4 and TRBJ1-3, with D unclear. The CDR3 extends over 12 amino acids. With 7 bases removed from V and 1 base from J, the gap between germline ends came to 5 bases. CDR3 loop: CASISSGNTIYF. The CDR3 region has the DNA TGTGCCAGCATTTCTTCTGGAAACACCATATATTTT.

This clonotype was picked up one time. The V and J genes are TRBV7-2 and TRBJ2-7; 7 bases match TRBD1. The length of the CDR3 is 16 residues. From germline, CDR1 is SGHTA and CDR2 FQGNSA. Trimming cost V 5 bases and J 1 base; bases outside gene matches: 11. The CDR3, as DNA: TGTGCCAGCAGCCCAACCCCGGGACAGTCTTCCTACGAGCAGTACTTC. This encodes CASSPTPGQSSYEQYF. Together with reference TRBV7-2 and TRBJ2-7, the CDR3 gives the full variable domain: GAGVSQSPSNKVTEKGKDVELRCDPISGHTALYWYRQSLGQGLEFLIYFQGNSAPDKSGLPSDRFSAERTGGSVSTLTIQRTQQEDSAVYLCASSPTPGQSSYEQYFGPGTRLTVT.

This clonotype was counted once. J is TRBJ1-5 and V is TRBV6-2 or TRBV6-3; D not certain. Germline V gene sequence: CDR1 MNHEY, CDR2 SVGEGT. V was shortened by 5 bases and J by 2 bases, with 16 bases between the two germline ends. The CDR3 contains 16 residues. This CDR3 is CASSNPGVIGNQPQHF. Written as DNA, the CDR3 is TGTGCCAGCAGTAACCCCGGGGTAATCGGCAATCAGCCCCAGCATTTT.

This clonotype was recorded only once. The V call is TRBV7-2, the J call TRBJ2-7; D may be TRBD2 (6 bases). This CDR3 has 16 residues. From germline, CDR1 is SGHTA and CDR2 FQGNSA. With 2 bases removed from V and 4 bases from J, the gap between germline ends came to 18 bases. The CDR3 DNA is TGTGCCAGCAGCTTACGTGAGGGGTCAGGGAGGTACGAGCAGTACTTC. It specifies CASSLREGSGRYEQYF. Variable domain in full (rest from reference TRBV7-2 and TRBJ2-7): GAGVSQSPSNKVTEKGKDVELRCDPISGHTALYWYRQSLGQGLEFLIYFQGNSAPDKSGLPSDRFSAERTGGSVSTLTIQRTQQEDSAVYLCASSLREGSGRYEQYFGPGTRLTVT.

A single count supports this clonotype. The chain has TRBV5-1 and TRBJ2-1, with unresolved D. Trimming removed 3 bases at V and 8 bases at J, with 15 bases between. The CDR3 has 14 residues. Germline V gene lookup returns CDR1 SGHRS and CDR2 YFSETQ. CDR3 nucleotides: TGCGCCAGCAGCTCCGGGCGAGGATTGGATGAGCAGTTCTTC. As protein: CASSSGRGLDEQFF.

The rearrangement links TRBV5-6 to TRBJ2-7; the D gene is possibly TRBD1 (6 bases). CDR1 and CDR2 from the germline V gene are SGHDT and YYEEEE. Trimming took off 4 bases at V and 0 bases at J, with 17 bases between the two ends. The length of the CDR3 is 16 residues. The DNA of the CDR3 is TGTGCCAGCAGCGTCGCCCGTACAGGGCCCTCCTACGAGCAGTACTTC. It encodes CASSVARTGPSYEQYF.

The chain links TRBV6-5 to TRBJ2-5; 10 positions match TRBD2. After removal of 0 bases from V and 5 bases from J, the junction contained 9 bases not matched to a gene. In germline, CDR1 is MNHEY, CDR2 SVGAGI. The CDR3 runs 17 residues. The CDR3 DNA follows: TGTGCCAGCAGTTACTCAGGAGCTAGCGGGGGTAGGGAGACCCAGTACTTC. It encodes CASSYSGASGGRETQYF.

The chain is built from TRBV28 and TRBJ2-7; tentatively, D is TRBD1 (5 bases). Germline V gene lookup returns CDR1 MDHEN and CDR2 SYDVKM. The CDR3 sequence is 13 residues long. V lost 10 bases to trimming and J lost 2 bases, with 15 bases between them. The CDR3 loop is CATLLGPAYEQYF. The DNA for the CDR3 is TGTGCCACCCTTCTGGGGCCAGCCTACGAGCAGTACTTC.

The V and J genes are TRBV3-1 and TRBJ1-1; 7 nucleotides align to TRBD1. V was pared by 2 bases and J by 4 bases, with 7 bases of the junction left unmatched. The CDR3 length is 15 residues. Germline CDR1 reads LGHDT; CDR2 reads YNNKEL (reference sequence). CDR3: CASSQRGGTGTEAFF. The CDR3 DNA is TGTGCCAGCAGCCAAAGAGGGGGCACCGGCACTGAAGCTTTCTTT.

A single count supports this clonotype. The chain couples TRBV21-1 to TRBJ2-6; TRBD1 is taken as the D call from the table, unchecked against the DNA. TRBV21-1 is annotated as a pseudogene. The CDR3 is made up of 15 amino acids. The CDR3 loop is CASSLQGIGANVLTF. The CDR3 DNA sequence: TGTGCCAGCAGCCTCCAGGGAATTGGGGCCAACGTCCTGACTTTC.